This passage covers 22 T cell receptor beta chains from one sample sequenced in a study of naive and memory T cell subsets. Two oligonucleotides, mixed equimolar, formed the beta constant-region primer covering TRBC1 and TRBC2. MiXCR, run by TCRdb on the UMI-ligation and nested PCR reads, gives a single entry per CDR3 protein. The sample consists of 130,000 to 150,000 distinct CDR3 sequences, about 17% of them appearing once. The specimen sequenced was naive CD4+ T cells from blood. Receptor source: a human donor in good health.

A few counts support this clonotype. The chain employs TRBV12-3 or TRBV12-4 and TRBJ2-7; TRBD2 aligns across 9 bases. The CDR3 sequence is 15 residues long. With V trimmed by 7 bases and J by 2 bases, 9 bases remained unmatched. CDR3: CASTDSGSVPYEQYF. In DNA, the CDR3 is TGTGCCAGCACTGATAGCGGGAGTGTTCCCTACGAGCAGTACTTC.

The gene calls are TRBV5-1 and TRBJ1-1; possibly TRBD1 for D (6 bases). CDR3 size: 12 residues. Germline loops: CDR1 SGHRS, CDR2 YFSETQ. The V end was cut by 0 bases, the J end by 6 bases, with 6 bases between. CDR3 amino acids: CASSLGGPEAFF. The CDR3 DNA follows: TGCGCCAGCAGCTTGGGGGGGCCTGAAGCTTTCTTT.

This clonotype was seen more than once but under ten times. The J gene is TRBJ2-3, the V gene TRBV5-1; TRBD1 aligns across 10 bases. This CDR3 spans 14 amino acids. Germline values: CDR1 SGHRS, CDR2 YFSETQ. With 5 bases clipped from V and 0 bases from J, the junction kept 0 bases outside the gene matches. The CDR3 sequence: CASRGQGSTDTQYF. The CDR3 DNA follows: TGCGCCAGCAGGGGACAGGGGAGCACAGATACGCAGTATTTT.

This clonotype was observed a few times. The V and J genes are TRBV20-1 and TRBJ2-7; D not resolved. The CDR3 runs to 15 residues. Trimming shortened V by 0 bases and J by 0 bases, and 12 bases separated the two germline ends. Germline V gives CDR1 DFQATT, CDR2 SNEGSKA (reference sequence). The CDR3 bases are TGCAGTGCTAGAGATGGCGTTAAGCCCTCCTACGAGCAGTACTTC. This encodes CSARDGVKPSYEQYF.

Only a few counts were recorded for this clonotype. The rearrangement uses TRBV12-3 or TRBV12-4 and TRBJ1-3; no clear D. This CDR3 is built from 13 residues. The V and J ends lost 8 bases and 4 bases respectively, with 12 bases between them. CDR3 DNA: TGTGCCAGCTGTATGAGGTCAGGAAACACCATATATTTT. Translating it yields CASCMRSGNTIYF.

This clonotype has more than one count but fewer than ten. The V gene is TRBV19, the J gene TRBJ1-2; D unclear. Trimming stripped 5 bases from V and 3 bases from J, with 22 bases between. The CDR3 contains 17 residues. Germline loops: CDR1 LNHDA, CDR2 SQIVND (reference sequence). The CDR3 nucleotides are TGTGCCAGTAGTTCGACCGGACTTACAACTAGGTACTATGGCTACACCTTC. This encodes CASSSTGLTTRYYGYTF.

The rearrangement joins TRBV2 to TRBJ2-1, with TRBD2 matching over 11 bases. The V and J ends lost 6 bases and 4 bases, in that order; junction bases with no gene match: 5. Germline V gives CDR1 SNHLY, CDR2 FYNNEI. This CDR3 is 15 amino acids long. In nucleotides, the CDR3 is TGTGCCAGCAGGGAACTAGCGGGAGCATACAATGAGCAGTTCTTC. Translated, it gives CASRELAGAYNEQFF.

The genes are TRBV21-1 and TRBJ2-3; TRBD1 is taken as the D call from the table, unchecked against the DNA. TRBV21-1 corresponds to a pseudogene. The CDR3 has 14 residues. The CDR3 loop reads CASSRTAALGTQYF. CDR3 DNA sequence: TGTGCCAGCAGCAGAACCGCCGCCCTGGGTACGCAGTATTTT.

Comment on this clonotype: This sequence may be a read error, since a much larger clone differs from it by one base. The chain uses TRBV10-3 and TRBJ2-3; D is unresolved. The V gene lost 11 bases and the J gene lost 2 bases, with 14 bases spanning the gap. Germline CDR1 and CDR2: ENHRY and SYGVKD. The CDR3 spans 13 residues. CDR3 sequence: CAATVTDTDTQYF. CDR3 in DNA: TGTGCCGCCACCGTTACCGACACAGATACGCAGTATTTT.

This chain links TRBV5-1 with TRBJ2-1; 10 bases match TRBD2. Trimming took 4 bases from V and 9 from J; bases not matched to a gene: 7. Germline CDR1 SGHRS, CDR2 YFSETQ. This CDR3 has 14 amino acids. CDR3: CASSGSGRAFEQFF. CDR3 DNA: TGCGCCAGCAGCGGGAGCGGGAGGGCCTTTGAGCAGTTCTTC.

This clonotype was recorded a few times. The CDR3 region has the DNA TGTGCCAGCAGTTACTCGAGCGCAGGGGGCCTCTATGGCTACACCTTC. Residues: CASSYSSAGGLYGYTF. The gene calls are TRBV6-5 and TRBJ1-2; 8 bases are a match to TRBD1. The CDR3 totals 16 residues. The junction had 7 bases not matched to a gene; V was cut back by 0 bases and J by 4 bases. Germline lookup yields CDR1 MNHEY and CDR2 SVGAGI.

The V and J genes are TRBV9 and TRBJ2-6; no firm D call. Germline V gene lookup returns CDR1 SGDLS and CDR2 YYNGEE. V was cut by 4 bases and J by 4 bases, with 12 bases left in between. The CDR3 totals 15 residues. CDR3 bases: TGTGCCAGCAGCTTACGCCTGGGGGGGGCCAACGTCCTGACTTTC. Translation: CASSLRLGGANVLTF.

The table lists this clonotype with a few counts. For the CDR3, the DNA is TGCAGTGCTCAGAAAAGGGAGGCCAAAAACATTCAGTACTTC. Translation gives CSAQKREAKNIQYF. The chain uses TRBV20-1 and TRBJ2-4, with a weak D call TRBD2 (5 bases). Germline V lookup: CDR1 DFQATT, CDR2 SNEGSKA (reference sequence). The CDR3 consists of 14 residues. V gave up 5 bases and J gave up 1 base, with 12 bases separating them.

In this sample, this clonotype turned up a few times. This chain links TRBV3-1 with TRBJ2-7, with 10 positions matching TRBD1. Germline trimming cut 4 bases from V and 5 bases from J; bases unmatched to any gene: 5. The CDR3 is made up of 14 amino acids. Looked up from germline, CDR1 is LGHDT and CDR2 is YNNKEL (reference sequence). This CDR3 reads CASSRRQGADEQYF. DNA for the CDR3: TGTGCCAGCAGCCGACGACAGGGGGCCGACGAGCAGTACTTC.

This clonotype was seen ten or more times. The chain employs TRBV7-9 and TRBJ2-7, with D possibly being TRBD2 (5 bases). The CDR3 totals 15 residues. The germline V gene has CDR1 SEHNR and CDR2 FQNEAQ (reference sequence). Trimming shortened V by 5 bases and J by 2 bases, and 16 bases separated the two germline ends. CDR3 in amino acids: CASSPARTATYEQYF. As DNA, the CDR3 is TGTGCCAGCAGCCCAGCACGGACTGCAACCTACGAGCAGTACTTC.

The CDR3 sequence is CASSQVSTSGISYEQYF. In nucleotides, the CDR3 is TGTGCCAGCAGCCAAGTCTCAACTAGCGGGATTTCCTACGAGCAGTACTTC. V gene TRBV4-2 combines with J gene TRBJ2-7; 10 nucleotides match TRBD2. Germline values: CDR1 LGHNA, CDR2 YNFKEQ. The CDR3 has 17 residues. The trim removed 1 base at V and 1 base at J, leaving 7 bases unmatched.

This sequence joins TRBV5-4 and TRBJ2-1; TRBD2 might be the D (5 bases). Per the germline V gene, CDR1 is SGHNT and CDR2 is YYREEE (reference sequence). The CDR3 spans 12 residues. Trimming cost V 4 bases and J 6 bases, with 8 bases left between them. The CDR3, as DNA: TGTGCCAGCAGCCGAACTAGCAATGAGCAGTTCTTC. Amino acids: CASSRTSNEQFF.

J is TRBJ2-7 and V is TRBV5-1; D not resolved. Germline V gene data show CDR1 as SGHRS and CDR2 as YFSETQ. V was pared by 0 bases and J by 2 bases, with 6 bases between. The CDR3 spans 13 residues. The CDR3 reads CASSLASPYEQYF. Here the CDR3 DNA reads TGCGCCAGCAGCTTGGCCTCACCCTACGAGCAGTACTTC.

The J gene is TRBJ1-5, the V gene TRBV12-3 or TRBV12-4, with 7 bases identical to TRBD1. The CDR3 loop spans 13 amino acids. V was clipped by 8 bases and J by 6 bases; unmatched bases: 7. The CDR3 spells CASHDREGQPQHF. The CDR3 DNA reads as TGTGCCAGCCACGACAGGGAGGGTCAGCCCCAGCATTTT.

The chain is built from TRBV24-1 and TRBJ2-2; 9 positions agree with TRBD1. Trimming at V came to 3 bases and at J to 4 bases, leaving 2 bases not matched to a gene. The CDR3 contains 15 residues. The germline V gene encodes CDR1 KGHDR and CDR2 SFDVKD. CDR3 DNA sequence: TGTGCCACCAGTGATCGGACAGGGGCCACCGGGGAGCTGTTTTTT. Its protein product is CATSDRTGATGELFF.

The chain joins TRBV2 to TRBJ2-3, with 8 bases fitting TRBD1. The CDR3 extends over 14 amino acids. Germline-derived CDR1 and CDR2 are SNHLY and FYNNEI. V dropped 3 bases and J dropped 4; count of bases not matched to a gene: 3. CDR3 in amino acids: CASSEDRAADTQYF. CDR3 coding DNA: TGTGCCAGCAGTGAGGACAGGGCCGCAGATACGCAGTATTTT.

The chain joins TRBV23-1 to TRBJ1-6, with 7 positions matching TRBD1. TRBV23-1 is an open reading frame, and its role is uncertain. This CDR3 is 15 amino acids long. V lost 2 bases and J lost 7; bases outside the gene matches: 5. CDR3 residues: CASSQHQGENSPLHF. DNA of the CDR3: TGCGCCAGCAGTCAACATCAGGGGGAGAATTCACCCCTCCACTTT.